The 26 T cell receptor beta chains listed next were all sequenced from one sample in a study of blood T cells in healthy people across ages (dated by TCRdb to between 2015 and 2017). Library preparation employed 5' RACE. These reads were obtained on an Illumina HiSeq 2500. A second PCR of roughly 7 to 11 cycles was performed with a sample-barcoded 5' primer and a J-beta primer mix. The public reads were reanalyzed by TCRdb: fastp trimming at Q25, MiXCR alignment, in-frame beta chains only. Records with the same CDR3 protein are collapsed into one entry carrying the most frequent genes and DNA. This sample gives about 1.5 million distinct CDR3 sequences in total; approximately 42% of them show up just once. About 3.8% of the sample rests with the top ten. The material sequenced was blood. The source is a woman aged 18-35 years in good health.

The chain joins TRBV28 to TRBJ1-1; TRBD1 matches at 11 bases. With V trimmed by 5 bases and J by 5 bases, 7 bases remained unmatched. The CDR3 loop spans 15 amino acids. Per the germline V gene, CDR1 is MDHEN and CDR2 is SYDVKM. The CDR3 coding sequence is TGTGCCAGCAGTCAGACCGGGACAGGGGGTACTGAAGCTTTCTTT. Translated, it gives CASSQTGTGGTEAFF.

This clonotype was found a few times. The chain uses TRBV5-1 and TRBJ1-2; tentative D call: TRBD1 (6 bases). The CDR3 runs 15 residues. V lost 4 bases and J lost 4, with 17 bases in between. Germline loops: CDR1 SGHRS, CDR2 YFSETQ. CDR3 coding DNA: TGCGCCAGCAGCCCCCTCGGACAGTATGGCTATGGCTACACCTTC. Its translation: CASSPLGQYGYGYTF.

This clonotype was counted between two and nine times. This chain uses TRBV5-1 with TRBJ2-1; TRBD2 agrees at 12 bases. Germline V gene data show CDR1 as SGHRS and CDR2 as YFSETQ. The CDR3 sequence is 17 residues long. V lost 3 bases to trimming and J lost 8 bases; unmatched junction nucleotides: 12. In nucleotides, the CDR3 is TGCGCCAGCAGCTCTTCTAGCGGGAGGGCCGAGAGGCATGAGCAGTTCTTC. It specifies CASSSSSGRAERHEQFF.

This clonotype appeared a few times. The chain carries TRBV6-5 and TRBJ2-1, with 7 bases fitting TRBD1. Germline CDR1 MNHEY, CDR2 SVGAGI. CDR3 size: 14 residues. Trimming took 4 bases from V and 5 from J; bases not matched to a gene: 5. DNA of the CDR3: TGTGCCAGCAGTTTACAGGGGTTCGACAATGAGCAGTTCTTC. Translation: CASSLQGFDNEQFF.

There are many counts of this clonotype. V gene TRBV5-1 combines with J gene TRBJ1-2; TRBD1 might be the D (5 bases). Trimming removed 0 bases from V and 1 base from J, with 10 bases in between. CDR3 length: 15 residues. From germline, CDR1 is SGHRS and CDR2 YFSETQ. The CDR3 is CASSLVQGLNYGYTF. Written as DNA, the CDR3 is TGCGCCAGCAGCTTGGTCCAGGGCCTTAACTATGGCTACACCTTC.

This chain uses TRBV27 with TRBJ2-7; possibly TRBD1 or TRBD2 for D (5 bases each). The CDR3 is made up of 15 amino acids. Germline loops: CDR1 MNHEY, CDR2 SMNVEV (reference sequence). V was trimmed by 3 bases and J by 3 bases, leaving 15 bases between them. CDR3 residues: CASSLGRGNHYEQYF. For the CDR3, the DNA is TGTGCCAGCAGTTTGGGTCGGGGCAACCACTACGAGCAGTACTTC.

DNA for the CDR3: TGTGCCAGCAGTCTAGCGGGAGGGCACCACTACGAGCAGTACTTC. This translates into CASSLAGGHHYEQYF. The chain has TRBV27 and TRBJ2-7; 12 bases line up with TRBD2. The CDR3 runs 15 residues. The V and J ends lost 5 bases and 3 bases, in that order; junction bases with no gene match: 5. Germline CDR1 and CDR2: MNHEY and SMNVEV (reference sequence).

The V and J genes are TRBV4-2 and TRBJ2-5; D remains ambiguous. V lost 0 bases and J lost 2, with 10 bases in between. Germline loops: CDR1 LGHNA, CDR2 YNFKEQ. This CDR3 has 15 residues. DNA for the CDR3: TGTGCCAGCAGCCAAGAGAAGGCGGTTCAAGAGACCCAGTACTTC. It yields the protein CASSQEKAVQETQYF.

The CDR3 sequence: CASSEPTGAAQPQHF. The DNA for the CDR3 is TGTGCCAGCAGTGAACCCACGGGGGCGGCTCAGCCCCAGCATTTT. The gene calls are TRBV6-1 and TRBJ1-5; D may be TRBD1 (6 bases). The CDR3 covers 15 residues. The germline V gene encodes CDR1 MNHNS and CDR2 SASEGT. Trimming pared 2 bases from V and 6 bases from J, leaving 14 bases between.

Here the CDR3 reads CASSPETGPYEQYF. The CDR3 DNA is TGTGCCAGCAGCCCAGAGACAGGACCCTACGAGCAGTACTTC. J is TRBJ2-7 and V is TRBV7-2; possible D gene TRBD1, 6 bases. The CDR3 totals 14 residues. V lost 5 bases and J lost 2, with 13 bases in between. Germline-derived CDR1 and CDR2 are SGHTA and FQGNSA.

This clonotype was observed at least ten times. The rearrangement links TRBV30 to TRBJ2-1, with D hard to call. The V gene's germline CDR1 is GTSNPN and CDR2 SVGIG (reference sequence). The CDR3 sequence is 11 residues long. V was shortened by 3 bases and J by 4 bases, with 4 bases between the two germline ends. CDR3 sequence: CAWSGYNEQFF. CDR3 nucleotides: TGTGCCTGGAGCGGATACAATGAGCAGTTCTTC.

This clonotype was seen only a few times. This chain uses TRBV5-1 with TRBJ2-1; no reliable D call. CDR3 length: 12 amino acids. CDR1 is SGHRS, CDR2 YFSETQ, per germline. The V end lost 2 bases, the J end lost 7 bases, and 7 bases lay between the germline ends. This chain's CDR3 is CASSFIRNEQFF. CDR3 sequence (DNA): TGCGCCAGCAGCTTTATTAGGAATGAGCAGTTCTTC.

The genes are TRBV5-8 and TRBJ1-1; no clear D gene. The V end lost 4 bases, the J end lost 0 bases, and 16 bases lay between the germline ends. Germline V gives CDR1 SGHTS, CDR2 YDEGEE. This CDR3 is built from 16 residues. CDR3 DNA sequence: TGTGCCAGCAGCAAACGTAATTCCGGGGTGAACACTGAAGCTTTCTTT. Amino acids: CASSKRNSGVNTEAFF.

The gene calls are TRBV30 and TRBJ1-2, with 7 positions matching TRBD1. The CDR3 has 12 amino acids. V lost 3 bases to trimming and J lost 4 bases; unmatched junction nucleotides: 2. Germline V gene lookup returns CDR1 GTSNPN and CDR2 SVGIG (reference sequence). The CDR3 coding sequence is TGTGCCTGGAGCAGGGACAGCTATGGCTACACCTTC. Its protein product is CAWSRDSYGYTF.

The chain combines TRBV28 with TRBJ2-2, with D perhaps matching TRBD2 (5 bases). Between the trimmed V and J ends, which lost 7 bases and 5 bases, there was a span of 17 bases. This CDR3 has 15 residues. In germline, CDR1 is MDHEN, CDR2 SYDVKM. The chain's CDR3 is CASIPGSDFTGELFF. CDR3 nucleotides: TGTGCCAGCATACCGGGATCGGATTTTACCGGGGAGCTGTTTTTT.

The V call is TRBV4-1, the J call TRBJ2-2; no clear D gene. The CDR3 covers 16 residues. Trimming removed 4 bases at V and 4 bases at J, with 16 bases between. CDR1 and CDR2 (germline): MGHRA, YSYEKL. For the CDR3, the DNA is TGCGCCAGCAGCCTCGAAGGGTTGAGTGGCACCGGGGAGCTGTTTTTT. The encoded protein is CASSLEGLSGTGELFF.

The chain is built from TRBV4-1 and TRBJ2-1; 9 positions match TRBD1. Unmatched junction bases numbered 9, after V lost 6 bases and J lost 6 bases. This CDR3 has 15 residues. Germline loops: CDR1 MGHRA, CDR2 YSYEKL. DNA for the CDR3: TGCGCCAGCAGGCTGACAGGGGGACGAATCAATGAGCAGTTCTTC. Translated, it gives CASRLTGGRINEQFF.

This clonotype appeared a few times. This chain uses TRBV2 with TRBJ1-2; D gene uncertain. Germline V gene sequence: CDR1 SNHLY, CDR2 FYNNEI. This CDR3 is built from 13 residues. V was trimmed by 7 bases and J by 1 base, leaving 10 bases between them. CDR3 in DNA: TGTGCCAGCACGCCGGAAATTAACTATGGCTACACCTTC. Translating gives CASTPEINYGYTF.

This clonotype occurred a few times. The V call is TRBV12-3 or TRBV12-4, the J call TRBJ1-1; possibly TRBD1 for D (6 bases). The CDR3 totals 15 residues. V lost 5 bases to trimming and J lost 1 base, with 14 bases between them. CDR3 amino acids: CASSPAGTTNTEAFF. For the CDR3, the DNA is TGTGCCAGCAGTCCCGCCGGGACAACGAACACTGAAGCTTTCTTT.

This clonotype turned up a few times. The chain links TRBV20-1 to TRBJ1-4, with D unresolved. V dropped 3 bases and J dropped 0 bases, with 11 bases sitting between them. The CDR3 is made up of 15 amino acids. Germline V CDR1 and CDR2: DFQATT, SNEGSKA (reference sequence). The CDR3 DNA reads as TGCAGTGCTAGGCCAAACAGTGCAACTAATGAAAAACTGTTTTTT. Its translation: CSARPNSATNEKLFF.

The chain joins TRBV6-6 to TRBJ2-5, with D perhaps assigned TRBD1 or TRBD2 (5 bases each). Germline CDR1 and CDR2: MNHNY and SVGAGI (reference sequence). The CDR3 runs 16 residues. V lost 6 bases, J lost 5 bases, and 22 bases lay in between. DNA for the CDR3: TGTGCCAGCAGCCAGTCCAGGGAGAGGCTTCTGGAGACCCAGTACTTC. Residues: CASSQSRERLLETQYF.

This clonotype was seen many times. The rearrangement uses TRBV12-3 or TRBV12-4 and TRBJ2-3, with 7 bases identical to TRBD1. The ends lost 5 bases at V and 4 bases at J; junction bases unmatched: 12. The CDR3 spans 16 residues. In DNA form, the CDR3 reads TGTGCCAGCAGTGCCCCGGGACAGTTTAGGGCAGATACGCAGTATTTT. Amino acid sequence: CASSAPGQFRADTQYF.

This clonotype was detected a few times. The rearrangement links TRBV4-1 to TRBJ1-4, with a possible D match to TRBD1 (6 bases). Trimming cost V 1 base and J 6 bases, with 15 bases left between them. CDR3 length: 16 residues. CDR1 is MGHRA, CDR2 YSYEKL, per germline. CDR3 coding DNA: TGCGCCAGCAGCCAAGGGGGGGCAGGGGCGGATGAAAAACTGTTTTTT. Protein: CASSQGGAGADEKLFF.

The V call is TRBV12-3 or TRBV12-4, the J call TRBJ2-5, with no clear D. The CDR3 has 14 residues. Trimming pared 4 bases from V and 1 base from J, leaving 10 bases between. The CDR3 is CASSWAAIQETQYF. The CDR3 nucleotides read TGTGCCAGCAGTTGGGCCGCGATCCAAGAGACCCAGTACTTC.

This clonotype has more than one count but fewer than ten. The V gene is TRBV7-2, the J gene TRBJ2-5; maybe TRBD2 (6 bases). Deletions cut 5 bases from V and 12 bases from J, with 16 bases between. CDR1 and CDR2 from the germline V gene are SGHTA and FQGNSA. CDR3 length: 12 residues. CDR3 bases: TGTGCCAGCAGCCCGTCCGGGGGAAGGGAGTACTTC. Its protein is CASSPSGGREYF.

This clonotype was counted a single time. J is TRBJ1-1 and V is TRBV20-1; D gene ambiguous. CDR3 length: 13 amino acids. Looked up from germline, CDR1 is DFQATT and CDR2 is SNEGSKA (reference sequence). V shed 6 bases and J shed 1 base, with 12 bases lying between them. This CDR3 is CSAYGPWNTEAFF. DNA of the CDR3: TGCAGTGCGTACGGCCCCTGGAACACTGAAGCTTTCTTT.